This T cell receptor (beta chain) was retrieved from a study of T cells in Graves' hyperthyroidism and ophthalmopathy. Germline V gives CDR1 SGHTA, CDR2 FQGTGA. CDR3 length: 15 amino acids. Germline trimming cut 2 bases from V and 8 bases from J; bases unmatched to any gene: 8. Amplification of TCR beta CDR3 regions was performed using RNA transcripts as template. Carried out on the TCR CDR3, a first-round RT-PCR used the HTBI primer set. Via MiXCR, TCRdb re-called the multiplex PCR reads, giving one row per CDR3 protein. The table shows around 350,000 distinct CDR3 sequences, with more than 12% occurring only once.

Material for sequencing was blood. The receptor was derived from a woman under 40 with Graves' ophthalmopathy. The J gene is TRBJ2-1, the V gene TRBV7-3; 8 bases agree with TRBD2. CDR3 sequence: CASSLGAGGRYEQFF. CDR3 nucleotide sequence: TGTGCCAGCAGCTTAGGGGCGGGGGGCCGGTATGAGCAGTTCTTC.